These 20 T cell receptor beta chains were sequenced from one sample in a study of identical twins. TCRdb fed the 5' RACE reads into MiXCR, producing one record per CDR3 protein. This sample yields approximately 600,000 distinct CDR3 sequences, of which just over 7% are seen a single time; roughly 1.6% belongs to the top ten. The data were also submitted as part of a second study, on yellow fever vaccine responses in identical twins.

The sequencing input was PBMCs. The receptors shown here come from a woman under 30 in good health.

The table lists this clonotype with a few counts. The chain's CDR3 is CSVEGVSTGPKQGADTQYF. The DNA of the CDR3 is TGCAGCGTTGAAGGTGTTAGTACAGGGCCAAAACAGGGGGCAGATACGCAGTATTTT. The chain joins TRBV29-1 to TRBJ2-3; TRBD1 matches at 8 bases. The CDR3 totals 19 residues. V was pared by 1 base and J by 4 bases, with 19 bases of the junction left unmatched. CDR1 is SQVTM and CDR2 is ANQGSEA in the germline V gene.

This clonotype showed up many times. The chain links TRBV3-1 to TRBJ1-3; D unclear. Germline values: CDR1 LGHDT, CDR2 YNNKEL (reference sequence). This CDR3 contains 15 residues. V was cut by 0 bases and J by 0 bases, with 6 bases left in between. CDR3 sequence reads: CASSQESASGNTIYF. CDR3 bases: TGTGCCAGCAGCCAAGAATCGGCCTCTGGAAACACCATATATTTT.

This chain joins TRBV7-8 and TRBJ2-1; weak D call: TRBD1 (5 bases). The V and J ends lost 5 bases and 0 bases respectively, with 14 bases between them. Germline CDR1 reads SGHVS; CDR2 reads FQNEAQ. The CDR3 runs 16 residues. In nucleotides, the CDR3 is TGTGCCAGCAGCGTTCTGACAGTGAGCTCCTACAATGAGCAGTTCTTC. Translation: CASSVLTVSSYNEQFF.

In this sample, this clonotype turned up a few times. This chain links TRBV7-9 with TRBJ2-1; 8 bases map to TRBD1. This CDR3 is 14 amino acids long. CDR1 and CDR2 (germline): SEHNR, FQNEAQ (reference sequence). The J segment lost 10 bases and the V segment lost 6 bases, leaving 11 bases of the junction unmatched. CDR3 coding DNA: TGTGCCAGCAGTCCAGCGGACAGGGCGGAGGAGCAGTTCTTC. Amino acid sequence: CASSPADRAEEQFF.

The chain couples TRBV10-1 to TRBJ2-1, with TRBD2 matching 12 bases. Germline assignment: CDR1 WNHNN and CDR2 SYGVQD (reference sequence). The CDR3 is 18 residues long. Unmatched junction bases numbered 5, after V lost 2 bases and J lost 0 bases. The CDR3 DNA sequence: TGCGCCAGCAGTGAGAGGCCTAGCGGGGGGGCCTCCTACAATGAGCAGTTCTTC. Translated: CASSERPSGGASYNEQFF.

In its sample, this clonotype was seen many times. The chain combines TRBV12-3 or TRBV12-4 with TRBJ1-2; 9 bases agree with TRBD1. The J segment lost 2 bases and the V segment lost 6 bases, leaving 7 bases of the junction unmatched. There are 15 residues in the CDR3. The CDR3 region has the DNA TGTGCCAGCAGGGATGGGACAGGGTTGAACTATGGCTACACCTTC. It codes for CASRDGTGLNYGYTF.

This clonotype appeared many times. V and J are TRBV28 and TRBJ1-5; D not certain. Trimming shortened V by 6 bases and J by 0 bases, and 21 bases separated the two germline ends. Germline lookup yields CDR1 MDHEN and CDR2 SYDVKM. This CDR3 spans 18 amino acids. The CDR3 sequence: CASRIDLGYGRSNQPQHF. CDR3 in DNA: TGTGCCAGCAGGATCGATCTTGGCTATGGCCGTAGCAATCAGCCCCAGCATTTT.

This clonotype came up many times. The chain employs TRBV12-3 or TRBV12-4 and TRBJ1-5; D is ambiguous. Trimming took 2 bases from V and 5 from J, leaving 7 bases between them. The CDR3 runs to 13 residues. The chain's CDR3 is CASSLPGDQPQHF. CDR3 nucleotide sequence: TGTGCCAGCAGTTTACCAGGAGATCAGCCCCAGCATTTT.

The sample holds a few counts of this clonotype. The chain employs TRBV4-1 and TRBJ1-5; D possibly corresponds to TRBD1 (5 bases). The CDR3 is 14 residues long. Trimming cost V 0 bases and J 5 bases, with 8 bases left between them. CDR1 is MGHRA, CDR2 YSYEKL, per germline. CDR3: CASSQEWGYQPQHF. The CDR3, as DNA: TGCGCCAGCAGCCAAGAATGGGGGTATCAGCCCCAGCATTTT.

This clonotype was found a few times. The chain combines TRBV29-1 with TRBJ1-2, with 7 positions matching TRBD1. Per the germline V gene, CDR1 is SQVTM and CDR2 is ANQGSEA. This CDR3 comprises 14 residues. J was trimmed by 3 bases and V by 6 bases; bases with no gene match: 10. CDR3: CSVQTGQPYYGYTF. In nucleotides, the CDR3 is TGCAGCGTCCAAACGGGACAGCCATACTATGGCTACACCTTC. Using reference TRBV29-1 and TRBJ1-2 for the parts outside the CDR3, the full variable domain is SAVISQKPSRDICQRGTSLTIQCQVDSQVTMMFWYRQQPGQSLTLIATANQGSEATYESGFVIDKFPISRPNLTFSTLTVSNMSPEDSSIYLCSVQTGQPYYGYTFGSGTRLTVV.

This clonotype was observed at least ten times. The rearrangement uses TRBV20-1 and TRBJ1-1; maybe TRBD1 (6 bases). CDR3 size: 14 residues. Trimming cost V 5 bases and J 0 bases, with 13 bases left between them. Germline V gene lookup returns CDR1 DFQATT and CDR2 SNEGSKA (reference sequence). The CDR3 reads CSAVPGHLNTEAFF. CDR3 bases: TGCAGTGCTGTACCGGGACACTTGAACACTGAAGCTTTCTTT.

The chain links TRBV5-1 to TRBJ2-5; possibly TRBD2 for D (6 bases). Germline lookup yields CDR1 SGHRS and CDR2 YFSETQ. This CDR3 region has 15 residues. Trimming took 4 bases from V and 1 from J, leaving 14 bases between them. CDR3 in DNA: TGCGCCAGCAGCCCCGTCGGGGGTACCCAAGAGACCCAGTACTTC. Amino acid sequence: CASSPVGGTQETQYF.

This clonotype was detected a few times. DNA of the CDR3: TGCGCCAGCAGCCCATCGGCCTCGGCATTCTACGAGCAGTACTTC. It specifies CASSPSASAFYEQYF. The J gene is TRBJ2-7, the V gene TRBV5-1; D remains unclear. V shed 4 bases and J shed 3 bases, with 17 bases lying between them. Germline CDR1 reads SGHRS; CDR2 reads YFSETQ. The length of the CDR3 is 15 residues.

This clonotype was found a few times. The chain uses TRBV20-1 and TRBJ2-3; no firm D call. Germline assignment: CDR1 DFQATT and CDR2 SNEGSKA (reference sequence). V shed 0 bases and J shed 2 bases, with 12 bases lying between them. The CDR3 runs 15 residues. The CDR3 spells CSARDLEETTDTQYF. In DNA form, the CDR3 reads TGCAGTGCTAGAGATCTGGAAGAAACCACAGATACGCAGTATTTT.

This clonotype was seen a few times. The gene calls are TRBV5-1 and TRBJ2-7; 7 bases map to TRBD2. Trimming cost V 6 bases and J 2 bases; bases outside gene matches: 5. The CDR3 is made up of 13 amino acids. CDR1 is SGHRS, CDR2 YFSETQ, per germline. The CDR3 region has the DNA TGCGCCAGCAAGCGGGATGGTACCTACGAGCAGTACTTC. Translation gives CASKRDGTYEQYF.

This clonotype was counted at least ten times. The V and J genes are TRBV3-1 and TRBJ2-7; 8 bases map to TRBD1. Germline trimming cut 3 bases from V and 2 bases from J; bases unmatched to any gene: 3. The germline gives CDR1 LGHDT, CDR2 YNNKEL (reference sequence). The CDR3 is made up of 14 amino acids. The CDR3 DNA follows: TGTGCCAGCAGCCACGGGACAGGAGCCTACGAGCAGTACTTC. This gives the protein CASSHGTGAYEQYF.

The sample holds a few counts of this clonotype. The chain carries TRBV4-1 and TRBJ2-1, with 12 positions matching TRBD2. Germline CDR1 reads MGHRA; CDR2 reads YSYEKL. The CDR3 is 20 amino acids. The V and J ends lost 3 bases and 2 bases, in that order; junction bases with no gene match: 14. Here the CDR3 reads CASSHLLFVASGGAYNEQFF. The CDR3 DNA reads TGCGCCAGCAGCCACCTATTGTTTGTGGCTAGCGGGGGGGCCTACAATGAGCAGTTCTTC.

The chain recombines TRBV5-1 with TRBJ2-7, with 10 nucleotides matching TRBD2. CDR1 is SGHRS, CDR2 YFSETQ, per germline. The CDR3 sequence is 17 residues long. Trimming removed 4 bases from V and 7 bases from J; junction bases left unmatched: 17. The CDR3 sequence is CASSVGLAEPRSGEQYF. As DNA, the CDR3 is TGCGCCAGCAGCGTCGGACTAGCGGAGCCCCGTTCTGGGGAGCAGTACTTC.

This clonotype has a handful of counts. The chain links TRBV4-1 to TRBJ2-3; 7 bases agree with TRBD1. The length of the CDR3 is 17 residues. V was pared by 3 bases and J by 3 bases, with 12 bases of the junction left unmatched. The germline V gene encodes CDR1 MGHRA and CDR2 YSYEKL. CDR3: CASSHFVGTDGTDTQYF. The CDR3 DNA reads TGCGCCAGCAGCCATTTCGTCGGGACAGACGGGACAGATACGCAGTATTTT.

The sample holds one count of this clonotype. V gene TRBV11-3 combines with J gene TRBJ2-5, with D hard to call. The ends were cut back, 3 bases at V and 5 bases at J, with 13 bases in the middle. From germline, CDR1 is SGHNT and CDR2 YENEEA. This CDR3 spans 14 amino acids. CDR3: CASSFRLVGETQYF. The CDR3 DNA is TGTGCCAGCAGCTTCCGTTTGGTAGGGGAGACCCAGTACTTC.